The rows below give T cell receptor beta chains drawn from one sample of a study of OX40 agonist ivuxolimab in advanced cancers. Some clones are missing from TCRdb's copy, which holds only in-frame ones; the method was immunoSEQ multiplex PCR. This table has 65,000 to 95,000 clones, around four fifths appearing once. Specimen: CD4+ or CD8+ T cells sorted from blood, collected in a trial of the OX40 agonist ivuxolimab. The receptors come from an adult with an advanced solid tumor such as melanoma, head and neck, liver or kidney cancer. CDR3s include the opening cysteine and the closing phenylalanine or tryptophan. The D gene is left open where the match is weak. Clone size is given for some rows only: seen once, a few or many times, or a class if the clone is expanded.

size: -; D: -; V: TRBV6-5; J: TRBJ2-3; CDR3: CASQSSDTQYF; DNA: TGTGCCAGCCAGAGCTCAGATACGCAGTATTTT
size: -; D: TRBD1; V: TRBV27; J: TRBJ1-3; CDR3: CASSPGQRLSGNTIYF; DNA: TGTGCCAGCAGTCCGGGACAGCGCCTCTCTGGAAACACCATATATTTT
size: -; D: TRBD1; V: TRBV9; J: TRBJ2-5; CDR3: CASSSGTGLRETQYF; DNA: TGTGCCAGCAGCTCAGGGACAGGGCTGAGAGAGACCCAGTACTTC
size: -; D: TRBD1; V: TRBV5-1; J: TRBJ1-4; CDR3: CASSDLQGANEKLFF; DNA: TGCGCCAGCAGCGACCTACAGGGGGCGAATGAAAAACTGTTTTTT
size: -; D: TRBD1; V: TRBV7-6; J: TRBJ1-6; CDR3: CASSPRTGRNSPLHF; DNA: TGTGCCAGCAGCCCAAGGACAGGGAGGAATTCACCCCTCCACTTT
size: -; D: -; V: TRBV7-6; J: TRBJ2-3; CDR3: CASSSPYVPQYF; DNA: TGTGCCAGCAGCTCGCCTTATGTGCCGCAGTATTTT
size: -; D: -; V: TRBV19; J: TRBJ2-5; CDR3: CASSIREGETQYF; DNA: TGTGCCAGTAGTATCCGTGAGGGGGAGACCCAGTACTTC
size: -; D: -; V: TRBV5-1; J: TRBJ1-1; CDR3: CASSLAAGGNTEAFF; DNA: TGCGCCAGCAGCTTGGCGGCCGGGGGGAACACTGAAGCTTTCTTT
size: once; D: TRBD1; V: TRBV28; J: TRBJ1-4; CDR3: CASSLTGATREKLFF; DNA: TGTGCCAGCAGCCTAACAGGGGCTACCCGTGAAAAACTGTTTTTT
size: -; D: -; V: TRBV6-4; J: TRBJ1-1; CDR3: CASSEQGSTEAFF; DNA: TGTGCCAGCAGTGAACAGGGAAGCACTGAAGCTTTCTTT
size: -; D: -; V: TRBV7-8; J: TRBJ1-1; CDR3: CASSPEGAEAFF; DNA: TGTGCCAGCAGCCCAGAAGGCGCTGAAGCTTTCTTT
size: -; D: -; V: TRBV7-8; J: TRBJ1-2; CDR3: CASSLGQGFKGYTF; DNA: TGTGCCAGCAGCTTAGGCCAGGGTTTTAAGGGCTACACCTTC
size: -; D: -; V: TRBV5-1; J: TRBJ2-5; CDR3: CASSQPQGFQETQYF; DNA: TGCGCCAGCAGCCAACCTCAGGGATTCCAAGAGACCCAGTACTTC
size: -; D: -; V: TRBV30; J: TRBJ2-7; CDR3: CAWSAGFKRTYEQYF; DNA: TGTGCCTGGAGTGCAGGATTCAAGAGGACCTACGAGCAGTACTTC
size: once; D: TRBD1; V: TRBV5-1; J: TRBJ1-2; CDR3: CASSAAGTGFFGYTF; DNA: TGCGCCAGCAGCGCCGCCGGGACAGGGTTTTTTGGCTACACCTTC
size: -; D: -; V: TRBV5-1; J: TRBJ1-4; CDR3: CASSKTSTNEKLFF; DNA: TGCGCCAGCAGCAAAACATCAACTAATGAAAAACTGTTTTTT
size: -; D: -; V: TRBV27; J: TRBJ2-7; CDR3: CASSRWSLTYEQYF; DNA: TGTGCCAGCAGTCGCTGGAGCTTAACCTACGAGCAGTACTTC
size: -; D: TRBD1; V: TRBV6-1; J: TRBJ2-2; CDR3: CASRRQGPGELFF; DNA: TGTGCCAGCAGGCGACAGGGGCCCGGGGAGCTGTTTTTT
size: few; D: TRBD1; V: TRBV2; J: TRBJ1-1; CDR3: CASTRQGATEAFF; DNA: TGTGCCAGCACCCGACAGGGGGCCACTGAAGCTTTCTTT
size: -; D: -; V: TRBV27; J: TRBJ1-1; CDR3: CASKGKRNTEAFF; DNA: TGTGCCAGCAAGGGAAAGAGAAACACTGAAGCTTTCTTT
size: once; D: -; V: TRBV5-4; J: TRBJ1-2; CDR3: CASSLVGTIRGGYTF; DNA: TGTGCCAGCAGCTTGGTGGGGACCATTCGAGGTGGCTACACCTTC
size: -; D: -; V: TRBV19; J: TRBJ1-2; CDR3: CASRVYNPARGRGGYTF; DNA: TGTGCCAGTAGAGTATATAACCCCGCCCGCGGGAGAGGTGGCTACACCTTC
size: once; D: -; V: TRBV7-2; J: TRBJ2-1; CDR3: CASSFGGGIHNEQFF; DNA: TGTGCCAGCAGCTTCGGAGGGGGGATTCACAATGAGCAGTTCTTC
size: -; D: TRBD1; V: TRBV7-2; J: TRBJ1-5; CDR3: CASSLVTGWNQPQHF; DNA: TGTGCCAGCAGCTTAGTGACAGGGTGGAATCAGCCCCAGCATTTT
size: -; D: TRBD1; V: TRBV5-1; J: TRBJ1-4; CDR3: CASSSSGTGDGKLFF; DNA: TGCGCCAGCAGCTCCTCCGGGACAGGGGATGGAAAACTGTTTTTT
size: -; D: -; V: TRBV5-8; J: TRBJ1-4; CDR3: CASSLRVTSNEKLFF; DNA: TGTGCCAGCAGCTTGAGGGTGACGTCTAATGAAAAACTGTTTTTT
size: few; D: -; V: TRBV5-1; J: TRBJ1-5; CDR3: CASSFIWGQPQHF; DNA: TGCGCCAGCAGCTTCATCTGGGGTCAGCCCCAGCATTTT
size: -; D: -; V: TRBV18; J: TRBJ1-1; CDR3: CASSGTAMNTEAFF; DNA: TGTGCCAGCTCAGGGACGGCTATGAACACTGAAGCTTTCTTT
size: -; D: TRBD1; V: TRBV5-1; J: TRBJ2-2; CDR3: CASSVRTGTGELFF; DNA: TGCGCCAGCAGCGTAAGGACAGGGACCGGGGAGCTGTTTTTT
size: -; D: -; V: TRBV7-9; J: TRBJ1-1; CDR3: CASSRLVETRAFF; DNA: TGTGCCAGCAGCCGTCTAGTGGAGACCCGGGCTTTCTTT
size: -; D: -; V: TRBV12-5; J: TRBJ2-7; CDR3: CASGLGGGEYEQYF; DNA: TGTGCTAGTGGTTTAGGCGGGGGCGAGTACGAGCAGTACTTC
size: -; D: -; V: TRBV5-8; J: TRBJ2-7; CDR3: CASSLAYEQYF; DNA: TGTGCCAGCAGCCTTGCCTACGAGCAGTACTTC
size: -; D: -; V: TRBV19; J: TRBJ2-3; CDR3: CASSMDGSADTQYF; DNA: TGTGCCAGTAGTATGGACGGGAGCGCAGATACGCAGTATTTT
size: -; D: -; V: TRBV4-2; J: TRBJ2-4; CDR3: CASSQGNEQNIQYF; DNA: TGTGCCAGCAGCCAAGGGAATGAGCAAAACATTCAGTACTTC
size: once; D: TRBD1; V: TRBV15; J: TRBJ1-5; CDR3: CATSLGQGHNQPQHF; DNA: TGTGCCACCAGCCTGGGACAGGGGCATAATCAGCCCCAGCATTTT
size: -; D: -; V: TRBV11-3; J: TRBJ2-2; CDR3: CASSRGTTNTGELFF; DNA: TGTGCCAGCAGTAGGGGGACCACGAACACCGGGGAGCTGTTTTTT
size: few; D: TRBD1; V: TRBV2; J: TRBJ2-5; CDR3: CASSEPRGQETQYF; DNA: TGTGCCAGCAGTGAACCCAGGGGGCAGGAGACCCAGTACTTC